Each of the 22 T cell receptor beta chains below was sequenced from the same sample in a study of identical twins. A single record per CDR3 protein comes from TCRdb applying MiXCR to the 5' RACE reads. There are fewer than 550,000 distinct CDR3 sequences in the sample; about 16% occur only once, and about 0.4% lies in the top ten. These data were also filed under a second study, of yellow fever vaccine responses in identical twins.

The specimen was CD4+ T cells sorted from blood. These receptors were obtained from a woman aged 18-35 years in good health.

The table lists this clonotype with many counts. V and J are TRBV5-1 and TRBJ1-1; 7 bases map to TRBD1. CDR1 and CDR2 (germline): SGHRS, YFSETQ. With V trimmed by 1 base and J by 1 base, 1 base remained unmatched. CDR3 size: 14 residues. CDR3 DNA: TGCGCCAGCAGCTTGAGGACAGGGAACACTGAAGCTTTCTTT. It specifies CASSLRTGNTEAFF.

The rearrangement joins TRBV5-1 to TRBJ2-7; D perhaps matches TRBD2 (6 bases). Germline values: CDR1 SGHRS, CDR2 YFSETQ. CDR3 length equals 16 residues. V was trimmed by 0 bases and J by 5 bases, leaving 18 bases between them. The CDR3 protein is CASSLGPFSGVDEQYF. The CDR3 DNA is TGCGCCAGCAGCTTGGGACCCTTTTCGGGGGTCGACGAGCAGTACTTC. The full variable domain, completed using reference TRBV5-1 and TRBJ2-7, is KAGVTQTPRYLIKTRGQQVTLSCSPISGHRSVSWYQQTPGQGLQFLFEYFSETQRNKGNFPGRFSGRQFSNSRSEMNVSTLELGDSALYLCASSLGPFSGVDEQYFGPGTRLTVT.

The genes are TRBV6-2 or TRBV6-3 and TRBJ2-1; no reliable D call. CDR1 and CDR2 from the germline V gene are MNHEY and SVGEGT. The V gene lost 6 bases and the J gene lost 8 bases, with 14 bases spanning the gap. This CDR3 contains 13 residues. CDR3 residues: CASSQGRRDEQFF. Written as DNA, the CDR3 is TGTGCCAGCAGCCAAGGACGTCGCGATGAGCAGTTCTTC.

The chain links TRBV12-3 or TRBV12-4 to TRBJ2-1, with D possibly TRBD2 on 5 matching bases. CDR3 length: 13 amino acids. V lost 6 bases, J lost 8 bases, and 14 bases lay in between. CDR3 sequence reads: CASSSPGVYEQFF. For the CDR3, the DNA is TGTGCCAGCAGCTCCCCCGGGGTGTATGAGCAGTTCTTC.

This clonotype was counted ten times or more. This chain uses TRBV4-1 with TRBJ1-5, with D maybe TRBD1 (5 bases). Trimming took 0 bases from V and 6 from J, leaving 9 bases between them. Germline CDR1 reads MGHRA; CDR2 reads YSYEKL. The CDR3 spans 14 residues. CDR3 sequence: CASSQDGGSQPQHF. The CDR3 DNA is TGCGCCAGCAGCCAAGATGGGGGTTCTCAGCCCCAGCATTTT.

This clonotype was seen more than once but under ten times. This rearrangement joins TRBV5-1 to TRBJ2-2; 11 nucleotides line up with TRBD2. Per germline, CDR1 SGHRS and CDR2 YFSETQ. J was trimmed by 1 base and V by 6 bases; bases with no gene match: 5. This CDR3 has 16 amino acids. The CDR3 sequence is CASTQLAGVNTGELFF. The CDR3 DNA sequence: TGCGCCAGCACCCAACTAGCGGGAGTGAACACCGGGGAGCTGTTTTTT. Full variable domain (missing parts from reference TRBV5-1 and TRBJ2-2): KAGVTQTPRYLIKTRGQQVTLSCSPISGHRSVSWYQQTPGQGLQFLFEYFSETQRNKGNFPGRFSGRQFSNSRSEMNVSTLELGDSALYLCASTQLAGVNTGELFFGEGSRLTVL.

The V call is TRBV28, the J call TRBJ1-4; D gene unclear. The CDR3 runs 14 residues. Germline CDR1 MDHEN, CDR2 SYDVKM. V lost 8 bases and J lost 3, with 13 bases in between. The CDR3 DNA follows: TGTGCCAGCGAACCGGGTGGAGCTAATGAAAAACTGTTTTTT. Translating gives CASEPGGANEKLFF.

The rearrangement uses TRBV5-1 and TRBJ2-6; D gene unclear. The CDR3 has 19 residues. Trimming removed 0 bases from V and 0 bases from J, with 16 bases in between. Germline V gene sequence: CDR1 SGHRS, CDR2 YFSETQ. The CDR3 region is CASSLGRTGPLSGANVLTF. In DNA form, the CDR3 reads TGCGCCAGCAGCTTGGGCCGAACCGGACCCCTCTCTGGGGCCAACGTCCTGACTTTC.

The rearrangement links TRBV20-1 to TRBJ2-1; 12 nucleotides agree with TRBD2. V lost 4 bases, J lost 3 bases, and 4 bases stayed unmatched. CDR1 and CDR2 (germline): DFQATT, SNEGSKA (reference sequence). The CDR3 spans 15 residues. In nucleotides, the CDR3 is TGCAGTGCTACGAGGGGACTAGCGGGCTACAATGAGCAGTTCTTC. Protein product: CSATRGLAGYNEQFF.

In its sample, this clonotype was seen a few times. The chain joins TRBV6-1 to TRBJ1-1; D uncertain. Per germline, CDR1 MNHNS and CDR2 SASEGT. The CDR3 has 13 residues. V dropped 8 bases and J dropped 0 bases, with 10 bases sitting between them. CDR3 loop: CASRASMNTEAFF. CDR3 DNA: TGTGCCAGCCGAGCCAGTATGAACACTGAAGCTTTCTTT.

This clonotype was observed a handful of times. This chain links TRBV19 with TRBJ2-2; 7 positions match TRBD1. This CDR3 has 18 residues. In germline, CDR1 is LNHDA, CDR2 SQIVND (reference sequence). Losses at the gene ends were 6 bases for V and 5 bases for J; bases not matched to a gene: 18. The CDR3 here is CASRVKDRFKSDTGELFF. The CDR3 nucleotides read TGTGCCAGTAGGGTTAAGGACAGGTTCAAGTCGGATACCGGGGAGCTGTTTTTT.

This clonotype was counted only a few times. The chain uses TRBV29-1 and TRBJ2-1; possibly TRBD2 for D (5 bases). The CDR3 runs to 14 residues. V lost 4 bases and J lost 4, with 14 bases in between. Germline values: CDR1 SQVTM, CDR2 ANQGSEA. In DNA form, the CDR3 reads TGCAGCGTTGGGCTAAGCGGACGATACAATGAGCAGTTCTTC. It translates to CSVGLSGRYNEQFF.

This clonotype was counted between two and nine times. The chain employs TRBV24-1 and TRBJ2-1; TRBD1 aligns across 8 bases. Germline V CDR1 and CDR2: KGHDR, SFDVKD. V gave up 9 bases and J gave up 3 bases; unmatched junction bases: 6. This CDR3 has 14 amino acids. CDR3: CATQGQGVYNEQFF. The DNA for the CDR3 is TGTGCCACCCAAGGACAGGGAGTCTACAATGAGCAGTTCTTC.

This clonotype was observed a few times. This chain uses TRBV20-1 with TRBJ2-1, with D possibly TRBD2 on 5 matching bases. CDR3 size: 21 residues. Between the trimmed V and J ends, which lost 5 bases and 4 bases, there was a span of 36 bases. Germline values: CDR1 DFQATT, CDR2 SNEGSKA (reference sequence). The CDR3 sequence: CSAANPLQVRVLRPPYNEQFF. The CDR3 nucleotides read TGCAGTGCTGCTAATCCCCTCCAGGTGAGGGTCCTGCGTCCTCCTTACAATGAGCAGTTCTTC.

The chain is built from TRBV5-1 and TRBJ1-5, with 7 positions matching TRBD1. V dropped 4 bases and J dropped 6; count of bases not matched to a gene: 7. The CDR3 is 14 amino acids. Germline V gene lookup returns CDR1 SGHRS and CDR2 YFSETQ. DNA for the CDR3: TGCGCCAGCAGCCCGGAAGGGGGCATTCAGCCCCAGCATTTT. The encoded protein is CASSPEGGIQPQHF.

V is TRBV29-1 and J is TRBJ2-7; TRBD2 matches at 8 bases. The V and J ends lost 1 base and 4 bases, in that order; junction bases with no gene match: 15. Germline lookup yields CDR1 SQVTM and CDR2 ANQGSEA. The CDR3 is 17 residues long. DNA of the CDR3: TGCAGCGTTGAAGGGGCGTTCCGGGCGGGAGGTTCGTACGAGCAGTACTTC. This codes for CSVEGAFRAGGSYEQYF.

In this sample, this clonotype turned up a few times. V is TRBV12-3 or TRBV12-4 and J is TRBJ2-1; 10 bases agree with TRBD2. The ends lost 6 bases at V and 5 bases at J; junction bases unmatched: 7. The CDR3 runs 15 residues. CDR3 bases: TGTGCCAGCAGCCTGAGGACTAGCGGACACAATGAGCAGTTCTTC. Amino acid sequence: CASSLRTSGHNEQFF.

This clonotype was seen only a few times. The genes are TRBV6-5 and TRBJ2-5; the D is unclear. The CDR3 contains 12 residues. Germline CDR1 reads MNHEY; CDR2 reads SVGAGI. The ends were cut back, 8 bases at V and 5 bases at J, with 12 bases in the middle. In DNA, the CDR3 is TGTGCCAGCCGCCGGTACGAGGAGACCCAGTACTTC. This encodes CASRRYEETQYF.

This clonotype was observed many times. The DNA of the CDR3 is TGTGCCAGCAGTTACCGGGACAGGGTCTACGAGCAGTACTTC. It yields the protein CASSYRDRVYEQYF. V usage is TRBV12-3 or TRBV12-4 and J usage is TRBJ2-7; 9 nucleotides match TRBD1. The CDR3 is 14 amino acids. J gave up 3 bases and V 4 bases, and 4 bases lay outside the gene matches.

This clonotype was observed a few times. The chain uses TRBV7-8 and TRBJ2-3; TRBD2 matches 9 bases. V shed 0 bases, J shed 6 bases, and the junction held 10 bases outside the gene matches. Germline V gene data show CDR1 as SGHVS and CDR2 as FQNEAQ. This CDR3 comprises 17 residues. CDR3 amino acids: CASSLASAGGSTDTQYF. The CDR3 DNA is TGTGCCAGCAGCTTAGCTTCTGCGGGAGGGTCCACGGATACGCAGTATTTT. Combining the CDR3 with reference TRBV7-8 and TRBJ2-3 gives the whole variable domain GAGVSQSPRYKVAKRGQDVALRCDPISGHVSLFWYQQALGQGPEFLTYFQNEAQLDKSGLPSDRFFAERPEGSVSTLKIQRTQQEDSAVYLCASSLASAGGSTDTQYFGPGTRLTVL.

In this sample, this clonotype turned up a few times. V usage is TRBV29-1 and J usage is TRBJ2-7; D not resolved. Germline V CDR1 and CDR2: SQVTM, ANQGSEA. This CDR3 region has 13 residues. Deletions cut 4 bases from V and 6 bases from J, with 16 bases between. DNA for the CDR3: TGCAGCGTTGGTGTACTCACGACGGGCGAGCAGTACTTC. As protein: CSVGVLTTGEQYF.

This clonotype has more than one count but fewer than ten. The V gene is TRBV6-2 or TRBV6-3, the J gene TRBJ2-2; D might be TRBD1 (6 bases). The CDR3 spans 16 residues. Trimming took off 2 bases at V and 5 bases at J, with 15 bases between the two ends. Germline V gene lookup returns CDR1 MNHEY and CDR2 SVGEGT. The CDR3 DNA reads TGTGCCAGCAGTTACGTCCAGGGGAAAAGGACCGGGGAGCTGTTTTTT. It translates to CASSYVQGKRTGELFF.